The 18 T cell receptor beta chains presented below share a single source sample, sequenced in a study of blood T cell repertoires in COVID-19 (TCRdb year 2020). Receptors were amplified or captured by the immunoSEQ multiplex PCR assay. TCRdb took over this immuneACCESS table, retaining in-frame rearrangements with V and J assigned. Such tables are incomplete; in checked studies, under half of the missing clones stem from an unresolved V gene, and the remainder is unexplained. The sample table contains around 60,000 clones; only one count was recorded for approximately 92% of them. Roughly 4.5% of the sample is taken by the ten largest. Sequencing input: peripheral blood. All receptors derive from a man in his forties or fifties with active COVID-19.

V usage is TRBV3-1 (or the pseudogene TRBV3-2) and J usage is TRBJ2-3; D is ambiguous. CDR3 size: 12 residues. From germline, CDR1 is LGHDT and CDR2 YNNKEL (reference sequence). V was pared by 5 bases and J by 4 bases, with 7 bases between. This CDR3 reads CASSSHADTQYF. CDR3 sequence (DNA): TGTGCCAGCAGCTCACATGCAGATACGCAGTATTTT.

In this sample, this clone turned up a few times. The chain recombines TRBV5-1 with TRBJ2-2; TRBD2 matches at 7 bases. Germline CDR1 SGHRS, CDR2 YFSETQ. Unmatched junction bases numbered 9, after V lost 10 bases and J lost 6 bases. This CDR3 has 13 amino acids. In nucleotides, the CDR3 is TGCGCCTGCCGGGGGGATTTAGCCGGGGAGCTGTTTTTT. Its translation is CACRGDLAGELFF.

The rearrangement uses TRBV2 and TRBJ1-2; 10 bases are a match to TRBD1. The CDR3 loop spans 15 amino acids. After removal of 2 bases from V and 4 bases from J, the junction contained 4 bases not matched to a gene. Germline V gene lookup returns CDR1 SNHLY and CDR2 FYNNEI. CDR3 nucleotide sequence: TGTGCCAGCAGTGAAACGACAGGGGGCATCTATGGCTACACCTTC. Translated: CASSETTGGIYGYTF.

The chain is built from TRBV11-3 and TRBJ2-1, with D uncertain. V dropped 0 bases and J dropped 8 bases, with 14 bases sitting between them. The CDR3 is made up of 15 amino acids. Germline assignment: CDR1 SGHNT and CDR2 YENEEA. In DNA form, the CDR3 reads TGTGCCAGCAGCTTAGAAGGAAACGCCGGGTATGAGCAGTTCTTC. Its protein is CASSLEGNAGYEQFF.

The chain has TRBV28 and TRBJ2-1, with 8 bases matching TRBD2. The CDR3 length is 16 residues. Trimming cost V 2 bases and J 7 bases; bases outside gene matches: 10. Germline values: CDR1 MDHEN, CDR2 SYDVKM. Here the CDR3 reads CASSLGLAGRWNEQFF. CDR3 DNA sequence: TGTGCCAGCAGTTTAGGACTAGCAGGTCGATGGAATGAGCAGTTCTTC.

This rearrangement joins TRBV6-5 to TRBJ1-4, with TRBD1 identical over 9 bases. Trimming took 5 bases from V and 6 from J; bases not matched to a gene: 4. Looked up from germline, CDR1 is MNHEY and CDR2 is SVGAGI. CDR3 length: 14 residues. CDR3 sequence reads: CASSTGGIYEKLFF. DNA for the CDR3: TGTGCCAGCAGTACAGGGGGCATTTATGAAAAACTGTTTTTT.

J is TRBJ1-2 and V is TRBV28, with unresolved D. The CDR3 totals 15 residues. Deletions cut 1 base from V and 2 bases from J, with 11 bases between. Germline CDR1 and CDR2: MDHEN and SYDVKM. The CDR3 sequence is CASSLSENINYGYTF. The CDR3 DNA reads TGTGCCAGCAGTTTATCTGAGAATATAAACTATGGCTACACCTTC.

The sample holds one count of this clone. The CDR3 reads CASSLGTGNTIYF. The CDR3 DNA reads TGTGCCAGCAGTTTGGGCACCGGAAACACCATATATTTT. V usage is TRBV28 and J usage is TRBJ1-3, with D unclear. Germline CDR1 is MDHEN and CDR2 is SYDVKM. Deletions cut 3 bases from V and 4 bases from J, with 7 bases between. CDR3 length: 13 amino acids.

The chain recombines TRBV28 with TRBJ2-7; possible D gene TRBD1, 6 bases. Germline V lookup: CDR1 MDHEN, CDR2 SYDVKM. CDR3 size: 15 residues. The V and J ends lost 5 bases and 0 bases respectively, with 14 bases between them. The CDR3 DNA follows: TGTGCCAGCAGTATTATGACAGGAAGCTCCTACGAGCAGTACTTC. As protein: CASSIMTGSSYEQYF. The variable domain in full, completed from reference TRBV28 and TRBJ2-7, reads DVKVTQSSRYLVKRTGEKVFLECVQDMDHENMFWYRQDPGLGLRLIYFSYDVKMKEKGDIPEGYSVSREKKERFSLILESASTNQTSMYLCASSIMTGSSYEQYFGPGTRLTVT.

The gene calls are TRBV6-6 and TRBJ2-7; 8 nucleotides line up with TRBD1. This CDR3 has 14 amino acids. Germline V lookup: CDR1 MNHNY, CDR2 SVGAGI (reference sequence). After removal of 9 bases from V and 0 bases from J, the junction contained 7 bases not matched to a gene. Here the CDR3 DNA reads TGTGCCAGTCTCTCCGGGACAGGCTCCTACGAGCAGTACTTC. This codes for CASLSGTGSYEQYF.

The V call is TRBV5-6, the J call TRBJ1-3; D possibly corresponds to TRBD1 (6 bases). Per the germline V gene, CDR1 is SGHDT and CDR2 is YYEEEE. There are 15 residues in the CDR3. V lost 0 bases to trimming and J lost 2 bases, with 9 bases between them. This CDR3 is CASSLVGGPGNTIYF. CDR3 in DNA: TGTGCCAGCAGCTTGGTGGGGGGGCCTGGAAACACCATATATTTT.

V is TRBV2 and J is TRBJ1-1; D is perhaps TRBD1 (6 bases). The CDR3 extends over 11 amino acids. V gave up 3 bases and J gave up 10 bases, with 9 bases separating them. CDR1 is SNHLY, CDR2 FYNNEI, per germline. CDR3 DNA sequence: TGTGCCAGCAGTGACCAGGGGAGAGCTTTCTTT. Translating it yields CASSDQGRAFF.

The chain joins TRBV19 to TRBJ1-1; D is possibly TRBD1 (6 bases). V dropped 7 bases and J dropped 5 bases, with 14 bases sitting between them. Per the germline V gene, CDR1 is LNHDA and CDR2 is SQIVND (reference sequence). This CDR3 contains 13 residues. The CDR3 reads CASKAGVGTEAFF. The CDR3 DNA reads as TGTGCCAGTAAAGCAGGGGTGGGAACTGAAGCTTTCTTT.

The chain uses TRBV9 and TRBJ1-1, with 8 bases that match TRBD1. V was clipped by 3 bases and J by 1 base; unmatched bases: 2. The CDR3 sequence is 14 residues long. The germline CDR1 and CDR2 sequences are SGDLS and YYNGEE. CDR3 sequence: CASSAGQENTEAFF. DNA of the CDR3: TGTGCCAGCAGCGCGGGACAGGAGAACACTGAAGCTTTCTTT. Full variable domain (rest looked up from reference TRBV9 and TRBJ1-1): DSGVTQTPKHLITATGQRVTLRCSPRSGDLSVYWYQQSLDQGLQFLIQYYNGEERAKGNILERFSAQQFPDLHSELNLSSLELGDSALYFCASSAGQENTEAFFGQGTRLTVV.

The chain employs TRBV5-6 and TRBJ1-4; TRBD1 matches at 8 bases. Trimming removed 2 bases from V and 4 bases from J; junction bases left unmatched: 1. The CDR3 extends over 14 amino acids. Germline V gene lookup returns CDR1 SGHDT and CDR2 YYEEEE. The CDR3 loop is CASSLQGGNEKLFF. As DNA, the CDR3 is TGTGCCAGCAGCTTACAGGGGGGTAATGAAAAACTGTTTTTT.

J is TRBJ2-1 and V is TRBV19; D may be TRBD1 (6 bases). V was shortened by 6 bases and J by 9 bases, with 15 bases between the two germline ends. Germline CDR1 and CDR2: LNHDA and SQIVND (reference sequence). The CDR3 runs 13 residues. The CDR3 protein is CASSPGQLGEQFF. The CDR3 nucleotides read TGTGCCAGTAGCCCCGGACAGTTAGGTGAGCAGTTCTTC.

This chain joins TRBV11-2 and TRBJ2-2; TRBD2 might be the D (5 bases). V shed 1 base and J shed 10 bases, with 10 bases lying between them. From germline, CDR1 is SGHAT and CDR2 FQNNGV. The CDR3 is 13 amino acids. The CDR3 region has the DNA TGTGCCAGCAGCTTAGCCCGCGGGCCGGAGCTGTTTTTT. Its protein is CASSLARGPELFF.

The rearrangement joins TRBV5-6 to TRBJ1-5, with 7 bases fitting TRBD1. The V and J ends lost 4 bases and 3 bases, in that order; junction bases with no gene match: 7. Germline V gene lookup returns CDR1 SGHDT and CDR2 YYEEEE. The CDR3 extends over 15 amino acids. Here the CDR3 DNA reads TGTGCCAGCAGCCGCCGGGACAGATTCAATCAGCCCCAGCATTTT. Its protein product is CASSRRDRFNQPQHF.